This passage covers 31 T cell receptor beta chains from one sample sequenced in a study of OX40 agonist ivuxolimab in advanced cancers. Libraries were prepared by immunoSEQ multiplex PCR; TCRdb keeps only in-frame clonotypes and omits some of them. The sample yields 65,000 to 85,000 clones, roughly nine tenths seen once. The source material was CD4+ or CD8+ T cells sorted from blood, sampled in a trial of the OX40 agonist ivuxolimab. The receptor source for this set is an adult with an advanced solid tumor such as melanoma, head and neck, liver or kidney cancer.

DNA for the CDR3: TGTGCCCACGGGAGGGGGCAGTACACCGGGGAGCTGTTTTTT. Its translation is CAHGRGQYTGELFF. The chain recombines TRBV6-6 with TRBJ2-2; D might be TRBD2 (8 bases). Germline V gene lookup returns CDR1 MNHNY and CDR2 SVGAGI (reference sequence). V lost 11 bases and J lost 3, with 16 bases in between. This CDR3 has 14 amino acids.

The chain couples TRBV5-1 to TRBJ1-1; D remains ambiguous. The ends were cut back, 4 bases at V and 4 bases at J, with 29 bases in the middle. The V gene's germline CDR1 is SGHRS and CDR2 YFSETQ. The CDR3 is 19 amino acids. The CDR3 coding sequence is TGCGCCAGCAGCACAACTGGGGTACGGGTTACAGACAAGTCCACTGAAGCTTTCTTT. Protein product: CASSTTGVRVTDKSTEAFF.

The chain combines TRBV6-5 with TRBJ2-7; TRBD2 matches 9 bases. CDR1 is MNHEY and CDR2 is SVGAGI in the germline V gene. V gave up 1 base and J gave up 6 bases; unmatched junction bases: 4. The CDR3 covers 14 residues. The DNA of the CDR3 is TGTGCCAGCAGTTACTTCGCGGGAGGGCCCGAGCAGTACTTC. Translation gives CASSYFAGGPEQYF.

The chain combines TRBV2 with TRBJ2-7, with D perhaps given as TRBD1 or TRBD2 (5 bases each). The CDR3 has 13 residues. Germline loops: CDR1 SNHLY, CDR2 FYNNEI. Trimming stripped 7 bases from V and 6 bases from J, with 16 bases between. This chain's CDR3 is CASTDWGNGEQYF. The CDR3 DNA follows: TGTGCCAGCACTGACTGGGGGAACGGCGAGCAGTACTTC.

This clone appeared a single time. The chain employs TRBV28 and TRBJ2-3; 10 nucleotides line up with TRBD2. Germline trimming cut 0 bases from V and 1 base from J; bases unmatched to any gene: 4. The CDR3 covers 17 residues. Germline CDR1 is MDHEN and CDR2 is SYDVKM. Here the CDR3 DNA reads TGTGCCAGCAGTTTATGGACTAGCGGGCCGCGCACAGATACGCAGTATTTT. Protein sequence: CASSLWTSGPRTDTQYF.

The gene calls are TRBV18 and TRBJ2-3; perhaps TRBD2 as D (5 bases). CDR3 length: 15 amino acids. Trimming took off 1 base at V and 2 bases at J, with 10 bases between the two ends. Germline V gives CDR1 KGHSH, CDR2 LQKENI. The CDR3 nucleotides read TGTGCCAGCTCACCACAGGGAGTCTACACAGATACGCAGTATTTT. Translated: CASSPQGVYTDTQYF.

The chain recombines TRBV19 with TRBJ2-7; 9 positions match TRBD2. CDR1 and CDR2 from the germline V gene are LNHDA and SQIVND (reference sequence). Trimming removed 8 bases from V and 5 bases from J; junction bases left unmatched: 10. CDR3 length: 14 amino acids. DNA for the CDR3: TGTGCCAGTGCGCCGGGACTAGCCAGGCACGAGCAGTACTTC. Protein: CASAPGLARHEQYF.

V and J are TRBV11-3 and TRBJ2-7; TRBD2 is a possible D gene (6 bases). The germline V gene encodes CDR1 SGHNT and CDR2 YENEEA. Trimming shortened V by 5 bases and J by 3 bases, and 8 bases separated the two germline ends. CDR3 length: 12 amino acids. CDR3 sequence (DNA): TGTGCCAGCAGCCCCGGGGGCTACGAGCAGTACTTC. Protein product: CASSPGGYEQYF.

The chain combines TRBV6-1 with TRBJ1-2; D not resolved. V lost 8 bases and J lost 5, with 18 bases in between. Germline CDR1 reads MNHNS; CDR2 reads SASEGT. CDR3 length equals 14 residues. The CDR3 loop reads CASFALGRDYGYTF. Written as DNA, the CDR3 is TGTGCCAGCTTCGCCCTGGGGAGGGATTATGGCTACACCTTC.

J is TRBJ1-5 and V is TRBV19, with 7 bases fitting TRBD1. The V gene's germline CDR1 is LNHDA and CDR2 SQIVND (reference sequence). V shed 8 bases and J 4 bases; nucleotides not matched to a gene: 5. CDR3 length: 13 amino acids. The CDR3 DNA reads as TGTGCCAGTCAAGGACAGGCTAATCAGCCCCAGCATTTT. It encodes CASQGQANQPQHF.

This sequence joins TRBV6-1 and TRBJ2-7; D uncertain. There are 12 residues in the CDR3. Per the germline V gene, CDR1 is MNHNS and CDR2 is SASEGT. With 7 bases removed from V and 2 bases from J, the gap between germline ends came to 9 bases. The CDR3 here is CASTGFTYEQYF. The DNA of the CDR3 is TGTGCCAGCACGGGTTTTACCTACGAGCAGTACTTC.

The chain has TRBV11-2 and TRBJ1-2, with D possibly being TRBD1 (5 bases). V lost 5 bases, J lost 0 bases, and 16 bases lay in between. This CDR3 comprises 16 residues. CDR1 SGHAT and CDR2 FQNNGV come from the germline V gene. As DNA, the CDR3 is TGTGCCAGCAGCCTACTATCAGGGATAGCTAACTATGGCTACACCTTC. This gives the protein CASSLLSGIANYGYTF.

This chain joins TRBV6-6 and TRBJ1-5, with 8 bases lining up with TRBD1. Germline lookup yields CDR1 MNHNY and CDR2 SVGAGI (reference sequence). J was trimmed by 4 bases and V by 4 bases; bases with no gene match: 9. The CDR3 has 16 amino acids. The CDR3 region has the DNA TGTGCCAGCAGTTCTTCTCCGGGACAGGTGAATCAGCCCCAGCATTTT. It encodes CASSSSPGQVNQPQHF.

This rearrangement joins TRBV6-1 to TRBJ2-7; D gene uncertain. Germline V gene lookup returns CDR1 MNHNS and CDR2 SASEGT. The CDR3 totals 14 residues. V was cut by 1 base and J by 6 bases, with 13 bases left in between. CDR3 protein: CASSEVGVQPEQYF. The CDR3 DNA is TGTGCCAGCAGTGAAGTTGGAGTCCAGCCCGAGCAGTACTTC.

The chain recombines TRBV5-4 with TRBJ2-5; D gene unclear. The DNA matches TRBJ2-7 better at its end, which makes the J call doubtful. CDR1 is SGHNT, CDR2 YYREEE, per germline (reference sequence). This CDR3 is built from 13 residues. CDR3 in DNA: TGTGCCAGCAGCCTCCGGGCCGGTTTCGAGCAGTACTTC. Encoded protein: CASSLRAGFEQYF.

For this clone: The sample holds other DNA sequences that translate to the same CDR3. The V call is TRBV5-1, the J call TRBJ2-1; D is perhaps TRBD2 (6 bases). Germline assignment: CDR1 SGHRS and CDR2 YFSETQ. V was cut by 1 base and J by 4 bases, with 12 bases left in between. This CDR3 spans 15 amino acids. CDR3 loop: CASSLSGVGYNEQFF. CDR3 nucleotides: TGCGCCAGCAGCTTGTCGGGAGTGGGTTACAATGAGCAGTTCTTC.

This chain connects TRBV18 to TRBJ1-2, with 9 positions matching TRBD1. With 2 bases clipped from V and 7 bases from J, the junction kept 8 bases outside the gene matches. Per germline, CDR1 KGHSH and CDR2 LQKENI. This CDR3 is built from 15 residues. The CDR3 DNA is TGTGCCAGCTCACCATCCGGGACAGGGAGGGCTGGCTACACCTTC. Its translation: CASSPSGTGRAGYTF.

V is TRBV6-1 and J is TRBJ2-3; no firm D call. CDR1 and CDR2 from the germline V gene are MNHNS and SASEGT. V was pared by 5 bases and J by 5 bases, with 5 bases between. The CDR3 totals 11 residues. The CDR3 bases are TGTGCCAGCAGTCCCAAAGATACGCAGTATTTT. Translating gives CASSPKDTQYF.

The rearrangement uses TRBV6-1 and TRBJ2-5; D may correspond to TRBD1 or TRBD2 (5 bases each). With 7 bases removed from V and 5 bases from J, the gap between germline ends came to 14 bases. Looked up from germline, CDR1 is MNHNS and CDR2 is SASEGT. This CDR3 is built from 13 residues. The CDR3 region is CASIGTGFETQYF. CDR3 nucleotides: TGTGCCAGCATAGGGACGGGCTTCGAGACCCAGTACTTC.

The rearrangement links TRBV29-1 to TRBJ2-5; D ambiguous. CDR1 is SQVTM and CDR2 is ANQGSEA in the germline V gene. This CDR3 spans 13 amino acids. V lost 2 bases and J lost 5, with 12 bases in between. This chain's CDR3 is CSVESSPGETQYF. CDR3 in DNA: TGCAGCGTTGAATCCTCCCCCGGGGAGACCCAGTACTTC.

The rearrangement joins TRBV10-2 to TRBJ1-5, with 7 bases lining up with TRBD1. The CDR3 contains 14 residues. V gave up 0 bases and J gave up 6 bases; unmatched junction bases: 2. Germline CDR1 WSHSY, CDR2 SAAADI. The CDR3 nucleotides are TGCGCCAGCAGTGAGTCAGGGGGCTCTCAGCCCCAGCATTTT. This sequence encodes CASSESGGSQPQHF.

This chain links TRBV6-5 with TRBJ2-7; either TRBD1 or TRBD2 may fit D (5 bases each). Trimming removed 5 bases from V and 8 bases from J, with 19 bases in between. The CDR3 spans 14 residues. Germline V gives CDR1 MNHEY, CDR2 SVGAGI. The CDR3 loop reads CASSGGLSGIKQYF. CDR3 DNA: TGTGCCAGCAGTGGGGGTCTGTCGGGCATCAAGCAGTACTTC.

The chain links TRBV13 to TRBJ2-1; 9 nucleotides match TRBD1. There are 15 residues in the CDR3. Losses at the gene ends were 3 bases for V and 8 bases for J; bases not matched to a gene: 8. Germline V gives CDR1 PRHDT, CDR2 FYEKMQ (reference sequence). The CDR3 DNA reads TGTGCCAGCAGCTTTCCACAGGGGGCCGCCGATGAGCAGTTCTTC. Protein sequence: CASSFPQGAADEQFF.

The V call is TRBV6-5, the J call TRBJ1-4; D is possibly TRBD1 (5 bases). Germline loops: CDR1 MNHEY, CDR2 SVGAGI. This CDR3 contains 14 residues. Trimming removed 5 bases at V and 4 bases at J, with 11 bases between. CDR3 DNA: TGTGCCAGCAGTCCCGGGGGTAGTAATGAAAAACTGTTTTTT. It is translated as CASSPGGSNEKLFF.

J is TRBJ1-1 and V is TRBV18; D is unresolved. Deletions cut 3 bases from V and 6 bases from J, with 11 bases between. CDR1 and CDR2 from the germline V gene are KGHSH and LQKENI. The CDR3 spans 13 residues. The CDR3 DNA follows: TGTGCCAGCTCACCTAAGATTGGGGCTGAAGCTTTCTTT. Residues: CASSPKIGAEAFF.

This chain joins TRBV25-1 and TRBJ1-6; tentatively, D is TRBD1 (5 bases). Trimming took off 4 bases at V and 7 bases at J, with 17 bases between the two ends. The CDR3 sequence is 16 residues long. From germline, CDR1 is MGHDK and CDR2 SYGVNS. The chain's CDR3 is CASSVGGGGQNSPLHF. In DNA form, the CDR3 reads TGTGCCAGCAGTGTTGGGGGAGGAGGTCAGAATTCACCCCTCCACTTT.

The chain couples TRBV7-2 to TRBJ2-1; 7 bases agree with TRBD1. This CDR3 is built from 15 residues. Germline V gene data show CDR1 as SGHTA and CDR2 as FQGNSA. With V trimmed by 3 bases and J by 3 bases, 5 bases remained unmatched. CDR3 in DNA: TGTGCCAGCAGCTTCAGGACAGGTTTCTACAATGAGCAGTTCTTC. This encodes CASSFRTGFYNEQFF.

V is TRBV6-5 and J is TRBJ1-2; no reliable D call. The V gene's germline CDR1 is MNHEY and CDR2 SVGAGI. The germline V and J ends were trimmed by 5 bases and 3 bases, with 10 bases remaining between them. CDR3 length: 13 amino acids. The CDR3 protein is CASSPTPDYGYTF. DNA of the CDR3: TGTGCCAGCAGTCCGACTCCTGACTATGGCTACACCTTC.

CDR3 amino acids: CASQGSTDTQYF. In nucleotides, the CDR3 is TGTGCCAGCCAGGGGTCCACAGATACGCAGTATTTT. The chain is built from TRBV6-5 and TRBJ2-3, with D maybe TRBD1 (6 bases). Trimming removed 8 bases from V and 2 bases from J, with 8 bases in between. The CDR3 is made up of 12 amino acids. Per germline, CDR1 MNHEY and CDR2 SVGAGI.

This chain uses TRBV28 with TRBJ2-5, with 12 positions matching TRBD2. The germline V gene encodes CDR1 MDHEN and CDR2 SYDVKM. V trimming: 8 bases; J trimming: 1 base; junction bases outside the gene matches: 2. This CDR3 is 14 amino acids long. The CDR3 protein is CASRTSGIQETQYF. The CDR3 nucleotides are TGTGCCAGCCGGACTAGCGGGATCCAAGAGACCCAGTACTTC.

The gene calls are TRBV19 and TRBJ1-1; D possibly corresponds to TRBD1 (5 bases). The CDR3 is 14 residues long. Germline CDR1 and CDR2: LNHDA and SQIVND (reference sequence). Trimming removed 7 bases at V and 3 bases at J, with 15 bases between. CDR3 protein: CASTLGGRDTEAFF. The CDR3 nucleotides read TGTGCCAGTACCTTGGGGGGGAGAGACACTGAAGCTTTCTTT.